This passage covers 17 T cell receptor beta chains from one sample sequenced in a study of cytomegalovirus exposure and HLA in healthy donors. It was with 60 Vbeta and 13 Jbeta primers that the PCR ran. Measured with immunoSEQ multiplex PCR; TCRdb has only the in-frame clones, and not every one. The sample holds about 140,000 clones, approximately 84% seen once. Sequences were obtained from PBMCs. These receptors originate from a man aged 30-40 years in good health and CMV-seropositive.

The genes are TRBV6-5 and TRBJ2-5, with a tentative D call TRBD2 (6 bases). The J call is uncertain, as TRBJ2-7 better fits the DNA end. The CDR3 contains 16 residues. The germline CDR1 and CDR2 sequences are MNHEY and SVGAGI. CDR3 DNA: TGTGCCAGCAGTTACTCGCCGACTAGGAGCCCCTACGAGCAGTACTTC. Protein product: CASSYSPTRSPYEQYF.

This CDR3 is CASSPPAAAPISGNTIYF. Here the CDR3 DNA reads TGTGCCAGCTCACCACCGGCGGCCGCTCCTATCTCTGGAAACACCATATATTTT. The gene calls are TRBV18 and TRBJ1-3, with no clear D. V was clipped by 0 bases and J by 0 bases, with 15 bases between them. Germline V CDR1 and CDR2: KGHSH, LQKENI. The CDR3 runs 18 residues.

V is TRBV29-1 and J is TRBJ1-2; no clear D gene. The V end lost 2 bases, the J end lost 8 bases, and 12 bases lay between the germline ends. The CDR3 length is 12 residues. Germline CDR1 is SQVTM and CDR2 is ANQGSEA. The CDR3 region has the DNA TGCAGCGTTGAACGTTTCGGGTCCGGCTACACCTTC. This sequence encodes CSVERFGSGYTF.

This chain links TRBV12-5 with TRBJ2-7; 8 nucleotides match TRBD1. This CDR3 comprises 14 residues. CDR1 is LGHNT and CDR2 is FRNRAP in the germline V gene. V lost 6 bases and J lost 3; bases outside the gene matches: 7. The CDR3 DNA follows: TGTGCTAGTGGCGAGGACAGGGCCCACTACGAGCAGTACTTC. Translation gives CASGEDRAHYEQYF.

In this sample, this clone turned up a few times. V is TRBV6-1 and J is TRBJ1-2; D is undetermined. Germline V gene sequence: CDR1 MNHNS, CDR2 SASEGT. Trimming removed 10 bases at V and 4 bases at J, with 16 bases between. The CDR3 has 13 amino acids. CDR3 loop: CATLLPEGYGYTF. CDR3 DNA: TGTGCCACACTACTCCCAGAGGGCTATGGCTACACCTTC.

The chain recombines TRBV28 with TRBJ2-1; 8 nucleotides line up with TRBD2. This CDR3 has 14 amino acids. Losses at the gene ends were 9 bases for V and 4 bases for J; bases not matched to a gene: 8. CDR1 MDHEN and CDR2 SYDVKM come from the germline V gene. The chain's CDR3 is CASTWTSLYNEQFF. For the CDR3, the DNA is TGTGCCAGTACTTGGACTAGCCTTTACAATGAGCAGTTCTTC. Variable domain in full (rest from reference TRBV28 and TRBJ2-1): DVKVTQSSRYLVKRTGEKVFLECVQDMDHENMFWYRQDPGLGLRLIYFSYDVKMKEKGDIPEGYSVSREKKERFSLILESASTNQTSMYLCASTWTSLYNEQFFGPGTRLTVL.

V and J are TRBV6-5 and TRBJ2-3, with a tentative D call TRBD2 (6 bases). The CDR3 consists of 16 residues. The ends were cut back, 3 bases at V and 0 bases at J, with 13 bases in the middle. Per the germline V gene, CDR1 is MNHEY and CDR2 is SVGAGI. The CDR3 protein is CASSYARGGSTDTQYF. The CDR3 nucleotides are TGTGCCAGCAGTTATGCGCGGGGCGGGAGCACAGATACGCAGTATTTT.

The V call is TRBV9, the J call TRBJ1-1; maybe TRBD1 (6 bases). V lost 2 bases to trimming and J lost 4 bases, with 15 bases between them. The CDR3 has 15 residues. CDR1 is SGDLS, CDR2 YYNGEE, per germline. The CDR3 region is CASSVPRGAVTEAFF. In DNA, the CDR3 is TGTGCCAGCAGCGTGCCCCGGGGGGCAGTCACTGAAGCTTTCTTT.

The chain employs TRBV11-1 and TRBJ2-7, with TRBD1 matching 7 bases. CDR1 and CDR2 from the germline V gene are SGHAT and FQDESV (reference sequence). V was clipped by 6 bases and J by 5 bases; unmatched bases: 4. This CDR3 has 12 amino acids. The CDR3 sequence is CASSAQGHEQYF. The CDR3 DNA sequence: TGTGCCAGCAGTGCACAGGGGCACGAGCAGTACTTC.

The chain is built from TRBV30 and TRBJ2-7, with 8 bases fitting TRBD1. This CDR3 has 13 residues. The J segment lost 4 bases and the V segment lost 0 bases, leaving 2 bases of the junction unmatched. Germline V gene lookup returns CDR1 GTSNPN and CDR2 SVGIG (reference sequence). CDR3 amino acids: CAWSVNRGYEQYF. The CDR3 DNA follows: TGTGCCTGGAGTGTCAACAGGGGGTACGAGCAGTACTTC.

This sequence joins TRBV4-1 and TRBJ2-5; tentatively, D is TRBD2 (5 bases). The CDR3 covers 16 residues. Germline V gene data show CDR1 as MGHRA and CDR2 as YSYEKL. The V and J ends lost 0 bases and 7 bases respectively, with 18 bases between them. The CDR3 DNA is TGCGCCAGCAGCCAAGACAAGGGCCTTGGGAGTGGGACCCAGTACTTC. Its translation is CASSQDKGLGSGTQYF.

V and J are TRBV30 and TRBJ2-1, with 7 bases identical to TRBD1. The V gene end was trimmed by 8 bases and the J gene end by 7 bases; junction bases not matched to a gene: 11. Germline V gene sequence: CDR1 GTSNPN, CDR2 SVGIG (reference sequence). There are 13 residues in the CDR3. In nucleotides, the CDR3 is TGTGCCGTCTCCAGGGGGTTAATGAATGAGCAGTTCTTC. Residues: CAVSRGLMNEQFF.

The sample holds one count of this clone. V gene TRBV28 combines with J gene TRBJ2-7, with D maybe TRBD2 (5 bases). The ends were cut back, 4 bases at V and 3 bases at J, with 16 bases in the middle. The germline CDR1 and CDR2 sequences are MDHEN and SYDVKM. There are 15 residues in the CDR3. CDR3 nucleotides: TGTGCCAGCAGTTCGGGGAGAGATCGGGTCTACGAGCAGTACTTC. It codes for CASSSGRDRVYEQYF.

The rearrangement uses TRBV19 and TRBJ2-7; D is uncertain. CDR1 is LNHDA and CDR2 is SQIVND in the germline V gene (reference sequence). The CDR3 has 14 amino acids. V lost 3 bases and J 3 bases, leaving 12 bases between the germline ends. CDR3 coding DNA: TGTGCCAGTAGTATCGAAACCGGTTTCTACGAGCAGTACTTC. This sequence encodes CASSIETGFYEQYF.

J is TRBJ2-1 and V is TRBV5-1; 9 bases map to TRBD1. The germline CDR1 and CDR2 sequences are SGHRS and YFSETQ. V gave up 0 bases and J gave up 8 bases; unmatched junction bases: 3. The CDR3 spans 14 residues. For the CDR3, the DNA is TGCGCCAGCAGCTTGGGGGACAGGGTGGATGAGCAGTTCTTC. Encoded protein: CASSLGDRVDEQFF.

The CDR3 here is CATGEGGYEQYF. In DNA, the CDR3 is TGCGCCACGGGGGAGGGGGGCTACGAGCAGTACTTC. The chain recombines TRBV10-2 with TRBJ2-7; possible D gene TRBD2, 7 bases. This CDR3 comprises 12 residues. Germline lookup yields CDR1 WSHSY and CDR2 SAAADI. V gave up 10 bases and J gave up 3 bases, with 13 bases separating them.

V is TRBV28 and J is TRBJ2-7; TRBD1 is a possible D gene (5 bases). Trimming shortened V by 7 bases and J by 2 bases, and 15 bases separated the two germline ends. The CDR3 totals 14 residues. Germline loops: CDR1 MDHEN, CDR2 SYDVKM. The CDR3 loop is CASKGSETAYEQYF. Written as DNA, the CDR3 is TGTGCCAGCAAGGGCTCCGAGACAGCCTACGAGCAGTACTTC.